These 22 T cell receptor beta chains were sequenced from one sample in a study of T cells in Graves' hyperthyroidism and ophthalmopathy. Amplification targeted TCR beta CDR3 regions from RNA transcripts. HTBI primers were the set used in a first-round RT-PCR of the TCR CDR3. Each CDR3 protein gets one entry after TCRdb re-called the multiplex PCR reads with MiXCR. Of approximately 720,000 distinct CDR3 sequences listed, about 19% are singletons. Sequenced sample: blood. The source is a woman in her 50s with Graves' hyperthyroidism that later progressed to Graves' ophthalmopathy.

This clonotype was counted at least ten times. V gene TRBV11-3 combines with J gene TRBJ2-3; 8 bases are shared with TRBD2. V trimming: 2 bases; J trimming: 5 bases; junction bases outside the gene matches: 9. This CDR3 spans 16 amino acids. From germline, CDR1 is SGHNT and CDR2 YENEEA. CDR3 region: CASSLRTGGAGDTQYF. In DNA form, the CDR3 reads TGTGCCAGCAGCTTACGGACGGGGGGGGCCGGAGATACGCAGTATTTT.

The V and J genes are TRBV7-9 and TRBJ1-4, with D tentatively TRBD1 (6 bases). The V end lost 6 bases, the J end lost 3 bases, and 14 bases lay between the germline ends. The CDR3 length is 15 residues. Per germline, CDR1 SEHNR and CDR2 FQNEAQ (reference sequence). The CDR3 loop reads CASSLWTASNEKLFF. CDR3 nucleotide sequence: TGTGCCAGCAGTCTTTGGACAGCCTCTAATGAAAAACTGTTTTTT.

V is TRBV7-2 and J is TRBJ1-1; maybe TRBD1 (5 bases). From germline, CDR1 is SGHTA and CDR2 FQGNSA. The CDR3 sequence is 13 residues long. Trimming cost V 3 bases and J 6 bases, with 11 bases left between them. This CDR3 is CASSFTKGAEAFF. The CDR3 nucleotides read TGTGCCAGCAGCTTCACTAAAGGGGCTGAAGCTTTCTTT.

This clonotype was seen only a few times. V usage is TRBV12-3 or TRBV12-4 and J usage is TRBJ2-5; 7 nucleotides agree with TRBD1. CDR3 length: 15 residues. The V gene end was trimmed by 4 bases and the J gene end by 1 base; junction bases not matched to a gene: 6. The CDR3 spells CASSSQGLSQETQYF. CDR3 nucleotide sequence: TGTGCCAGCAGTTCACAGGGGTTGTCCCAAGAGACCCAGTACTTC.

The chain is built from TRBV20-1 and TRBJ2-4, with D uncertain. From germline, CDR1 is DFQATT and CDR2 SNEGSKA (reference sequence). Trimming left V 0 bases short and J 7 bases short, with 16 bases between. The CDR3 length is 15 residues. The CDR3 sequence is CSAREAEKLTNIQYF. In DNA, the CDR3 is TGCAGTGCTAGAGAGGCTGAGAAGTTGACCAACATTCAGTACTTC.

Many counts were recorded for this clonotype. This sequence joins TRBV2 and TRBJ2-7, with D perhaps TRBD1 (5 bases). Germline V CDR1 and CDR2: SNHLY, FYNNEI. V dropped 7 bases and J dropped 2 bases, with 12 bases sitting between them. The CDR3 is made up of 13 amino acids. The CDR3 DNA sequence: TGTGCCAGCACGCGACAGTTAACCTACGAGCAGTACTTC. Its translation is CASTRQLTYEQYF.

This clonotype has at least ten counts. The chain has TRBV20-1 and TRBJ2-1; D ambiguous. The CDR3 has 14 amino acids. The V end lost 0 bases, the J end lost 3 bases, and 9 bases lay between the germline ends. Per germline, CDR1 DFQATT and CDR2 SNEGSKA (reference sequence). The CDR3 loop reads CSAREHDRYNEQFF. In DNA form, the CDR3 reads TGCAGTGCTAGAGAGCATGATCGCTACAATGAGCAGTTCTTC.

The genes are TRBV6-9 and TRBJ2-7; 8 nucleotides align to TRBD1. The CDR3 is made up of 14 amino acids. Germline lookup yields CDR1 MNHGY and CDR2 SVAAGI. Trimming cost V 6 bases and J 4 bases; bases outside gene matches: 8. This CDR3 is CASSYKGQVYEQYF. As DNA, the CDR3 is TGTGCCAGCAGCTACAAGGGACAGGTGTACGAGCAGTACTTC.

This chain links TRBV9 with TRBJ2-2; TRBD1 is a possible D gene (6 bases). The CDR3 runs to 16 residues. V was cut by 4 bases and J by 6 bases, with 19 bases left in between. The V gene's germline CDR1 is SGDLS and CDR2 YYNGEE. The CDR3 DNA reads TGTGCCAGCAGCTCAAACAGGGTTTCTCTGTCCGGGGAGCTGTTTTTT. Translating it yields CASSSNRVSLSGELFF.

The table lists this clonotype with a few counts. This chain connects TRBV24-1 to TRBJ2-2; tentative D call: TRBD1 (6 bases). Germline loops: CDR1 KGHDR, CDR2 SFDVKD. Trimming took off 1 base at V and 3 bases at J, with 23 bases between the two ends. The CDR3 covers 20 residues. CDR3 sequence reads: CATSDFGDIRSRRYTGELFF. In DNA, the CDR3 is TGTGCCACCAGTGATTTTGGGGACATTCGAAGTAGGAGGTACACCGGGGAGCTGTTTTTT.

The chain links TRBV5-5 to TRBJ1-1, with TRBD1 as a possible D gene (5 bases). This CDR3 contains 13 residues. V shed 6 bases and J shed 8 bases, with 17 bases lying between them. CDR1 is SGHKS and CDR2 is YYEKEE in the germline V gene (reference sequence). In nucleotides, the CDR3 is TGTGCCAGCAAGGTTGGGGCCCGGGGCGAAGCTTTCTTT. The encoded protein is CASKVGARGEAFF.

The table lists this clonotype with many counts. The rearrangement joins TRBV3-1 to TRBJ2-7, with 11 bases fitting TRBD1. The V segment lost 0 bases and the J segment 6 bases; nucleotides outside the gene matches: 7. The CDR3 has 16 residues. The germline CDR1 and CDR2 sequences are LGHDT and YNNKEL (reference sequence). The CDR3, as DNA: TGTGCCAGCAGCCAAGATCGAGGACAGGGGGCTGGCGAGCAGTACTTC. It encodes CASSQDRGQGAGEQYF.

This chain links TRBV2 with TRBJ2-3; 12 positions match TRBD2. CDR3 length: 19 amino acids. The germline V gene encodes CDR1 SNHLY and CDR2 FYNNEI. Unmatched junction bases numbered 8, after V lost 1 base and J lost 0 bases. The CDR3 region is CASSEGASGGVLSTDTQYF. The CDR3 DNA follows: TGTGCCAGCAGTGAAGGGGCTAGCGGGGGGGTTCTAAGCACAGATACGCAGTATTTT.

This clonotype was seen a few times. The chain links TRBV7-6 to TRBJ2-2; 7 bases fit TRBD1. V lost 1 base, J lost 0 bases, and 5 bases stayed unmatched. CDR1 and CDR2 from the germline V gene are SGHVS and FNYEAQ. The CDR3 has 17 amino acids. The CDR3 DNA is TGTGCCAGCAGCTTAGACACAGGGGTGGCGAACACCGGGGAGCTGTTTTTT. It yields the protein CASSLDTGVANTGELFF.

As to this clonotype: A much more abundant neighbour one base away suggests this may be a read error. This rearrangement joins TRBV7-2 to TRBJ2-1; possibly TRBD2 for D (5 bases). The CDR3 spans 15 residues. Germline V gene sequence: CDR1 SGHTA, CDR2 FQGNSA. Deletions cut 5 bases from V and 10 bases from J, with 21 bases between. The CDR3 DNA reads TGTGCCAGCAGCCTGGACTTTAACCGGGTCAACGAGCAGTTCTTC. Protein product: CASSLDFNRVNEQFF.

Ten or more counts support this clonotype. The V call is TRBV24-1, the J call TRBJ2-5; D perhaps matches TRBD2 (7 bases). The CDR3 is made up of 16 amino acids. V was shortened by 4 bases and J by 1 base, with 15 bases between the two germline ends. Germline assignment: CDR1 KGHDR and CDR2 SFDVKD. This CDR3 reads CATSDNREGIQETQYF. In DNA form, the CDR3 reads TGTGCCACCAGTGACAACAGGGAGGGTATCCAAGAGACCCAGTACTTC.

This chain connects TRBV29-1 to TRBJ1-4; 9 positions agree with TRBD1. The CDR3 spans 14 residues. V was pared by 7 bases and J by 1 base, with 4 bases of the junction left unmatched. Germline CDR1 reads SQVTM; CDR2 reads ANQGSEA. In nucleotides, the CDR3 is TGCAGCGCGTGGACAGGGGTAACTAATGAAAAACTGTTTTTT. Residues: CSAWTGVTNEKLFF.

Comments on this clonotype: It may be a read error: a sequence one base away is much more abundant. The rearrangement links TRBV19 to TRBJ1-6; 9 bases are shared with TRBD1. Per germline, CDR1 LNHDA and CDR2 SQIVND (reference sequence). The CDR3 sequence is 12 residues long. V lost 10 bases and J lost 9; bases outside the gene matches: 4. The DNA of the CDR3 is TGTGCCACCCGGACAGGGGTTTCACCCCTCCACTTT. Translation: CATRTGVSPLHF.

The V and J genes are TRBV19 and TRBJ2-2, with TRBD2 matching 8 bases. Germline V gene lookup returns CDR1 LNHDA and CDR2 SQIVND (reference sequence). The length of the CDR3 is 14 residues. J lost 6 bases, V lost 5 bases, and 5 bases had no gene match. In DNA form, the CDR3 reads TGTGCCAGTAGTCCGGGACTAGGGGCCGGGGAGCTGTTTTTT. Protein product: CASSPGLGAGELFF.

In the case of this clonotype: This may arise from a read error, as a much more abundant clone is one base away. The chain joins TRBV5-6 to TRBJ1-2, with a tentative D call TRBD1 (6 bases). The V end was cut by 4 bases, the J end by 4 bases, with 23 bases between. The CDR3 is made up of 17 amino acids. Germline V lookup: CDR1 SGHDT, CDR2 YYEEEE. The CDR3 bases are TGTGCCAGCAGCCAGGGGACAAGGGGACGAATAATCTATGGCTACACCTTC. As protein: CASSQGTRGRIIYGYTF. Complete variable domain (other parts from reference TRBV5-6 and TRBJ1-2): DAGVTQSPTHLIKTRGQQVTLRCSPKSGHDTVSWYQQALGQGPQFIFQYYEEEERQRGNFPDRFSGHQFPNYSSELNVNALLLGDSALYLCASSQGTRGRIIYGYTFGSGTRLTVV.

This clonotype came up many times. This chain uses TRBV7-9 with TRBJ1-1; D is unresolved. V was cut by 0 bases and J by 0 bases, with 8 bases left in between. In germline, CDR1 is SEHNR, CDR2 FQNEAQ (reference sequence). The CDR3 contains 15 residues. CDR3 in DNA: TGTGCCAGCAGCTTAGCTGTTGGCGTGAACACTGAAGCTTTCTTT. The encoded protein is CASSLAVGVNTEAFF.

This clonotype occurred a few times. This chain connects TRBV20-1 to TRBJ2-1; TRBD2 is a possible D gene (7 bases). CDR1 and CDR2 (germline): DFQATT, SNEGSKA (reference sequence). The CDR3 has 15 amino acids. V was clipped by 6 bases and J by 7 bases, with 22 bases between them. The CDR3 loop is CSAPQNVGGPNEQFF. The CDR3 nucleotides read TGCAGTGCCCCCCAAAATGTGGGGGGGCCTAATGAGCAGTTCTTC.